This T cell receptor (beta chain) stems from a study of shared clonotypes between healthy human individuals. Study-wide points: Donor clonotype sharing was expected to depend on sequencing depth. The sharing of roughly 5% of naive CD4 clonotypes was seen across a handful of donors.

The CDR3 is 15 residues long. V was pared by 6 bases and J by 5 bases, with 7 bases of the junction left unmatched. Germline lookup yields CDR1 SGDLS and CDR2 YYNGEE. Remarks on this clone: The antigen remains undetermined.

As defined, naive CD8 cells were CD45RO-negative and positively selected for CCR7, with terminally differentiated effector memory CD45RA+ cells excluded. Participating donors were healthy, HIV-negative adults free of recent acute infections or vaccinations. Method: immunoSEQ multiplex PCR; TCRdb's copy keeps in-frame clones and lacks some. The sample yields about 1,900,000 clones, about 95% seen once. The chain couples TRBV9 to TRBJ2-1; 11 bases fit TRBD2. Sequenced: naive CD8+ T cells sorted from blood. The receptor was isolated from a man between 18 and 35 years old in good health. The CDR3 DNA is TGTGCCAGCACTCCTAGCGGGGGGAATGACAATGAGCAGTTCTTC. Its translation: CASTPSGGNDNEQFF.